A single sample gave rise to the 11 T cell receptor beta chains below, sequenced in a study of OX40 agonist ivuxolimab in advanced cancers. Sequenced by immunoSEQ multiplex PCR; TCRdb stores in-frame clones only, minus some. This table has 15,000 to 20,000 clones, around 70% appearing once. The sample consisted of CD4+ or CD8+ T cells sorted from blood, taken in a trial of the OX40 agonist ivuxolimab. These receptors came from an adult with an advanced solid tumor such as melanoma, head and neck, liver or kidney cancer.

In DNA, the CDR3 is TGTGCCAGCAGCTTGGTGGGGACTAGCGGAATAGAGGGGCAGTTCTTC. Translation gives CASSLVGTSGIEGQFF. V usage is TRBV5-4 and J usage is TRBJ2-1, with 11 nucleotides matching TRBD2. The CDR3 runs 16 residues. The V gene end was trimmed by 0 bases and the J gene end by 12 bases; junction bases not matched to a gene: 11. Germline loops: CDR1 SGHNT, CDR2 YYREEE (reference sequence).

The CDR3 protein is CASSPQDSYEQYF. CDR3 nucleotide sequence: TGTGCCAGCTCACCACAAGACTCCTACGAGCAGTACTTC. The chain is built from TRBV18 and TRBJ2-7, with D unclear. V was trimmed by 1 base and J by 0 bases, leaving 4 bases between them. Germline values: CDR1 KGHSH, CDR2 LQKENI. CDR3 length equals 13 residues.

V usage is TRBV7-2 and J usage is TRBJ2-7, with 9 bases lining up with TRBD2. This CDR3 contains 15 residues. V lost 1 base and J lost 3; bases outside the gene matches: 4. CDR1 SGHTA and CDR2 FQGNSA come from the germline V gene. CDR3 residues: CASSLVPSGDYEQYF. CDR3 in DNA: TGTGCCAGCAGCTTAGTTCCTAGCGGGGACTACGAGCAGTACTTC.

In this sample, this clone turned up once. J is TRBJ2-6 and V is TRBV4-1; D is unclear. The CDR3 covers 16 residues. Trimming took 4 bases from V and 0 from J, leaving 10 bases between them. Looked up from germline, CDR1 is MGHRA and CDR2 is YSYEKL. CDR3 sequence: CASSPDGSSGANVLTF. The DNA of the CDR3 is TGCGCCAGCAGCCCTGACGGAAGCTCTGGGGCCAACGTCCTGACTTTC.

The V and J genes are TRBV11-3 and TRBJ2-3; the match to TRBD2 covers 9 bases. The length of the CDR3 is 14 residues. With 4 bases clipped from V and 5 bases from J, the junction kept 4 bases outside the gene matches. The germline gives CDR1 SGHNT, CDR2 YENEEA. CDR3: CASSWREGVDTQYF. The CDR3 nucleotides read TGTGCCAGCAGCTGGCGGGAGGGGGTAGATACGCAGTATTTT. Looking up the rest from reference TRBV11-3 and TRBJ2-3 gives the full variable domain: EAGVVQSPRYKIIEKKQPVAFWCNPISGHNTLYWYLQNLGQGPELLIRYENEEAVDDSQLPKDRFSAERLKGVDSTLKIQPAELGDSAVYLCASSWREGVDTQYFGPGTRLTVL.

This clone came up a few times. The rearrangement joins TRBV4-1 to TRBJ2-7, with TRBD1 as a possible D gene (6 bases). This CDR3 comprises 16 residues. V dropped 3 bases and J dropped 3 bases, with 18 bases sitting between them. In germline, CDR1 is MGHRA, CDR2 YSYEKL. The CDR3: CASSQNYPGASYEQYF. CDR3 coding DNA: TGCGCCAGCAGCCAGAACTACCCAGGGGCCAGCTACGAGCAGTACTTC.

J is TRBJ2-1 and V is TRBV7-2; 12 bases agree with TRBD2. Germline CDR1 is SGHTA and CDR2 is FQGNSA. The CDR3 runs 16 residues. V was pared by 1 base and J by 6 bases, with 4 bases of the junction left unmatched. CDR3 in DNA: TGTGCCAGCAGCTTAGTAGGACTAGCGGGATTCAATGAGCAGTTCTTC. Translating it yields CASSLVGLAGFNEQFF.

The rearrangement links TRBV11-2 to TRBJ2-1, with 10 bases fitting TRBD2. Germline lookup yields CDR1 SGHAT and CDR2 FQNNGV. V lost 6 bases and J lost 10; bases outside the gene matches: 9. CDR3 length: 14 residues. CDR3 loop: CASRWTSGTSEQFF. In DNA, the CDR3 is TGTGCCAGCAGGTGGACTAGCGGCACTAGCGAGCAGTTCTTC.

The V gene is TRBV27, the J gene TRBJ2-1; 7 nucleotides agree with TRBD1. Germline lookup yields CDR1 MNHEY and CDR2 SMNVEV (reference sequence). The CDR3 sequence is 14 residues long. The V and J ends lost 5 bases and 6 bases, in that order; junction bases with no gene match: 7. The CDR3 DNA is TGTGCCAGCAGTAAATCCGGGACAGTCAATGAGCAGTTCTTC. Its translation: CASSKSGTVNEQFF.

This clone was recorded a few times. The CDR3 sequence is CASSQDGDQIDEQYF. For the CDR3, the DNA is TGCGCCAGCAGCCAAGACGGGGACCAGATCGACGAGCAGTACTTC. The V and J genes are TRBV4-3 and TRBJ2-7, with D perhaps given as TRBD1 or TRBD2 (5 bases each). This CDR3 is built from 15 residues. The V end was cut by 0 bases, the J end by 5 bases, with 14 bases between. Germline assignment: CDR1 LGHNA and CDR2 YSLEER.

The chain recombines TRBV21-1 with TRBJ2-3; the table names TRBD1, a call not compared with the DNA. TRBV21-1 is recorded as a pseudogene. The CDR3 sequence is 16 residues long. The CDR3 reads CASSIRRTGSTDTQYF. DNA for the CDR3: TGTGCCAGCAGCATAAGACGGACAGGTAGCACAGATACGCAGTATTTT.